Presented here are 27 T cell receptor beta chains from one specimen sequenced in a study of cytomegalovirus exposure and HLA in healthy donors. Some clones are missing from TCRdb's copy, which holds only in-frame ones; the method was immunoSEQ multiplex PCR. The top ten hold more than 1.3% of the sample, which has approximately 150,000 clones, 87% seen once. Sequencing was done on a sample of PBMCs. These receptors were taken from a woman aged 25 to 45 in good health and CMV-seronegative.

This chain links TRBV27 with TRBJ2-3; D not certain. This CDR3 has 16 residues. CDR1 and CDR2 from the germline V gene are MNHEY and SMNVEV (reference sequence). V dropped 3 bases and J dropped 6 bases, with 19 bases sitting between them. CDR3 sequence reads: CASSFRSGGGRDTQYF. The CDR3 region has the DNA TGTGCCAGCAGTTTCAGGTCTGGTGGTGGTAGGGATACGCAGTATTTT.

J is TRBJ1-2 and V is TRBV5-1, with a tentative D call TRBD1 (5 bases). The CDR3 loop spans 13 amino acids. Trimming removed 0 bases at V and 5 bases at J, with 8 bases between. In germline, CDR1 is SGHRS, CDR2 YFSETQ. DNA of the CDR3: TGCGCCAGCAGCTTGGAAGGGGCGTATGGCTACACCTTC. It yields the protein CASSLEGAYGYTF.

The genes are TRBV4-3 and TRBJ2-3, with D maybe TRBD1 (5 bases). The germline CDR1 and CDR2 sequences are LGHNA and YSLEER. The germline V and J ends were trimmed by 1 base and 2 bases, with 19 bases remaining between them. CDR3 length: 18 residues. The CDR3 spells CASSQGGLAALNTDTQYF. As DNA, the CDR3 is TGCGCCAGCAGCCAAGGGGGCTTGGCGGCTCTAAACACAGATACGCAGTATTTT.

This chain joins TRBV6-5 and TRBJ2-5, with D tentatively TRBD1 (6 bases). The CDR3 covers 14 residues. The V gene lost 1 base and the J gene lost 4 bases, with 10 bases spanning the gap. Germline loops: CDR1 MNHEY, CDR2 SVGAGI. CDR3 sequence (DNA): TGTGCCAGCAGTTACTGGTTAGGGGGAGAGACCCAGTACTTC. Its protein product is CASSYWLGGETQYF.

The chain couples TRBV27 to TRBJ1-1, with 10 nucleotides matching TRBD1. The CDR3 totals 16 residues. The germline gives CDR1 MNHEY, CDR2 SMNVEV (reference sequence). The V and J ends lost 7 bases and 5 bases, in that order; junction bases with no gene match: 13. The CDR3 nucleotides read TGTGCCAGCAAATCCTTGGGACAGGGGATCTATACTGAAGCTTTCTTT. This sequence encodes CASKSLGQGIYTEAFF.

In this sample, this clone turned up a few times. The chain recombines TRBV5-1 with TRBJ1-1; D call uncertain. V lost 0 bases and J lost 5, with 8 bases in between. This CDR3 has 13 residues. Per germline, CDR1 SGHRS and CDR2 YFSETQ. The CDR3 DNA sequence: TGCGCCAGCAGCTTGGATTCGGGAACTGAAGCTTTCTTT. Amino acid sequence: CASSLDSGTEAFF.

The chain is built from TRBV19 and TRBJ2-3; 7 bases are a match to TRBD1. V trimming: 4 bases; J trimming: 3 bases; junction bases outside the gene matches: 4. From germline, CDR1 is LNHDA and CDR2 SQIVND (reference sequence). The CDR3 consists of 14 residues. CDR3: CASSRQGGTDTQYF. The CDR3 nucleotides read TGTGCCAGTAGTAGACAGGGCGGAACAGATACGCAGTATTTT.

In DNA, the CDR3 is TGCGCCAGCCCAGACCCGAGGCCCTTGGGCAATCAGCCCCAGCATTTT. Translating gives CASPDPRPLGNQPQHF. V and J are TRBV5-1 and TRBJ1-5; D ambiguous. The germline V and J ends were trimmed by 7 bases and 2 bases, with 19 bases remaining between them. There are 16 residues in the CDR3. CDR1 and CDR2 from the germline V gene are SGHRS and YFSETQ.

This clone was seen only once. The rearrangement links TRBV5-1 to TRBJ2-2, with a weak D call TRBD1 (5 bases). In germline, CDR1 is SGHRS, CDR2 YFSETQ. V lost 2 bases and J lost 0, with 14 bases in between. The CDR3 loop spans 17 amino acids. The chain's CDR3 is CASSFRGAGTNTGELFF. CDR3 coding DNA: TGCGCCAGCAGCTTTAGGGGCGCAGGGACGAACACCGGGGAGCTGTTTTTT.

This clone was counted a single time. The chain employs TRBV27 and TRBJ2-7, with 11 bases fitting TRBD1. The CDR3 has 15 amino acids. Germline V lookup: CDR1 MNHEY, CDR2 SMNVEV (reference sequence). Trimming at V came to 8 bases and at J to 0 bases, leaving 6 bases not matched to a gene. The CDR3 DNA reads TGTGCCAGCGTACCCGGGACAGGGGGCTCCTACGAGCAGTACTTC. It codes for CASVPGTGGSYEQYF.

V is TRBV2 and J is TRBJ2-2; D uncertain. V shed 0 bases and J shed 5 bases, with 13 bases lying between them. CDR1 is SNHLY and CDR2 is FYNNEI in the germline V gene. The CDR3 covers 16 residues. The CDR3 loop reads CASSEALPGWTGELFF. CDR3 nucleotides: TGTGCCAGCAGTGAAGCGCTCCCAGGATGGACCGGGGAGCTGTTTTTT.

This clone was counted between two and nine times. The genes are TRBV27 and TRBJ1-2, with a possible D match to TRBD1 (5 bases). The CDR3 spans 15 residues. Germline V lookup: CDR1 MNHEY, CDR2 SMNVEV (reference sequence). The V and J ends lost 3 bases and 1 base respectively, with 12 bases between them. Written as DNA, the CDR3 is TGTGCCAGCAGTTTCGCAGGGCTACATAACTATGGCTACACCTTC. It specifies CASSFAGLHNYGYTF.

The CDR3 DNA sequence: TGCGCCAGCAGCTTGACAGGGATGAACACTGAAGCTTTCTTT. Translated: CASSLTGMNTEAFF. This chain links TRBV5-1 with TRBJ1-1, with a weak D call TRBD1 (6 bases). The germline V gene encodes CDR1 SGHRS and CDR2 YFSETQ. V was shortened by 1 base and J by 0 bases, with 7 bases between the two germline ends. The CDR3 is 14 amino acids. Variable domain in full (rest from reference TRBV5-1 and TRBJ1-1): KAGVTQTPRYLIKTRGQQVTLSCSPISGHRSVSWYQQTPGQGLQFLFEYFSETQRNKGNFPGRFSGRQFSNSRSEMNVSTLELGDSALYLCASSLTGMNTEAFFGQGTRLTVV.

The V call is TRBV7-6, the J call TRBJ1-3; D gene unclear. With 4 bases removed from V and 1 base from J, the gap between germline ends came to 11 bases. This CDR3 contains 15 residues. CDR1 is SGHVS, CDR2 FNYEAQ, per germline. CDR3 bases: TGTGCCAGCAGCTCTCCCGGTCGATCTGGAAACACCATATATTTT. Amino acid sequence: CASSSPGRSGNTIYF.

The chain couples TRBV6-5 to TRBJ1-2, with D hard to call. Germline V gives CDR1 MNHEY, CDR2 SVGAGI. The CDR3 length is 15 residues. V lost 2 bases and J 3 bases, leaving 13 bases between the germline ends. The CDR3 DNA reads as TGTGCCAGCAGTTACGTAGCCTCTGTGGACTATGGCTACACCTTC. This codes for CASSYVASVDYGYTF.

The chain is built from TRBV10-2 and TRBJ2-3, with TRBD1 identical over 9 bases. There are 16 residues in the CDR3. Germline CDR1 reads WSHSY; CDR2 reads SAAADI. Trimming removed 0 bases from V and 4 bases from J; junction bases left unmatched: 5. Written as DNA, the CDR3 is TGCGCCAGCAGTGAGTCTCGGACAGGGGTGGCAGATACGCAGTATTTT. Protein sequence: CASSESRTGVADTQYF.

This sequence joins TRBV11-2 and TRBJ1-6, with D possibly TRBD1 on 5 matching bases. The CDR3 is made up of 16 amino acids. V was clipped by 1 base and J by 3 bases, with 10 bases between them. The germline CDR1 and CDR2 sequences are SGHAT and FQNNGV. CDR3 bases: TGTGCCAGCAGCTTAGTAGGGGATGGCTATAATTCACCCCTCCACTTT. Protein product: CASSLVGDGYNSPLHF.

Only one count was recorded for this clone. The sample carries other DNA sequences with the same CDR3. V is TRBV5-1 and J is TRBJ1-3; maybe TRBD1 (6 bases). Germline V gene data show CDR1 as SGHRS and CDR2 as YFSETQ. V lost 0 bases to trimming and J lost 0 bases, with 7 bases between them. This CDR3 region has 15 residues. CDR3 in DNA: TGCGCCAGCAGCTTGGCAGGGGACTCTGGAAACACCATATATTTT. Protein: CASSLAGDSGNTIYF.

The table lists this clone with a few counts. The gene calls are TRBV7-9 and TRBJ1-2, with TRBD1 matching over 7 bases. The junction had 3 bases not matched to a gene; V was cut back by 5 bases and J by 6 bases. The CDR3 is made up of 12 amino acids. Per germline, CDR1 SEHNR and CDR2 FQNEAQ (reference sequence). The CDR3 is CASSLGTDGYTF. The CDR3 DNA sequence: TGTGCCAGCAGCCTCGGGACAGATGGCTACACCTTC. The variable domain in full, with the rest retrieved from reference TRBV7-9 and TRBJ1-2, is DTGVSQNPRHKITKRGQNVTFRCDPISEHNRLYWYRQTLGQGPEFLTYFQNEAQLEKSRLLSDRFSAERPKGSFSTLEIQRTEQGDSAMYLCASSLGTDGYTFGSGTRLTVV.

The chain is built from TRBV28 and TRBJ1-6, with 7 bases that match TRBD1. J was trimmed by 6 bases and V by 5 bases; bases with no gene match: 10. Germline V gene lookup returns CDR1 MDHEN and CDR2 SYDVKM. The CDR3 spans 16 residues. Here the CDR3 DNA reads TGTGCCAGCAGTCCGACCGGGACAGCCATTAATTCACCCCTCCACTTT. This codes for CASSPTGTAINSPLHF. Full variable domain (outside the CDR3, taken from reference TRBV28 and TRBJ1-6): DVKVTQSSRYLVKRTGEKVFLECVQDMDHENMFWYRQDPGLGLRLIYFSYDVKMKEKGDIPEGYSVSREKKERFSLILESASTNQTSMYLCASSPTGTAINSPLHFGNGTRLTVT.

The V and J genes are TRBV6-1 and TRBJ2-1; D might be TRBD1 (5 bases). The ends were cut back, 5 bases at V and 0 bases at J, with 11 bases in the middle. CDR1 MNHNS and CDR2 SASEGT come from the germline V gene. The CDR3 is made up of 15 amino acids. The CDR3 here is CASSRQTSSYNEQFF. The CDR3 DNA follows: TGTGCCAGCAGTCGACAGACGAGCTCCTACAATGAGCAGTTCTTC.

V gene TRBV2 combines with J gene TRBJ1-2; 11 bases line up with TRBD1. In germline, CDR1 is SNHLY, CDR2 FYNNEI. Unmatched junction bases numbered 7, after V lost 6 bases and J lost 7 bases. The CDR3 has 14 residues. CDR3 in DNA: TGTGCCAGCAGCGTTTTGGGACAGGGGGTTGGCTACACCTTC. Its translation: CASSVLGQGVGYTF.

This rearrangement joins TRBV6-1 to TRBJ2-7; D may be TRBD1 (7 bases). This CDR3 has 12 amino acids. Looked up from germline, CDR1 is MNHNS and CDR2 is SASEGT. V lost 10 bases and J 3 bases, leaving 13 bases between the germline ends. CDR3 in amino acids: CATQGTGYEQYF. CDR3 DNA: TGTGCCACACAGGGGACTGGCTACGAGCAGTACTTC.

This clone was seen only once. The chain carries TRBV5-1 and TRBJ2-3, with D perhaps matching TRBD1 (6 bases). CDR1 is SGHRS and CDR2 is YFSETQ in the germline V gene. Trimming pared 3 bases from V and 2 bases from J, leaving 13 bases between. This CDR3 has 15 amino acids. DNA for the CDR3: TGCGCCAGCAGCTCACAGGGAAGGGTCACAGATACGCAGTATTTT. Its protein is CASSSQGRVTDTQYF.

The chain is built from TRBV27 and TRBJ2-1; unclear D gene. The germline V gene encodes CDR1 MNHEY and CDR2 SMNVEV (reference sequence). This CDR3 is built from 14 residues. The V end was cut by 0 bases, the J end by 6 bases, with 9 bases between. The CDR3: CASSLSGQINEQFF. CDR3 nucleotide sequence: TGTGCCAGCAGTTTATCGGGCCAGATCAATGAGCAGTTCTTC.

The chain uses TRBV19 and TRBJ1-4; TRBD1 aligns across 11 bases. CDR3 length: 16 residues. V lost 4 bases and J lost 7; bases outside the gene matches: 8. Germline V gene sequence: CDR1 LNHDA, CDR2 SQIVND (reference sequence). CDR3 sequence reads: CASSTRSGTGGEKLFF. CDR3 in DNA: TGTGCCAGTAGTACCCGATCCGGGACAGGGGGTGAAAAACTGTTTTTT.

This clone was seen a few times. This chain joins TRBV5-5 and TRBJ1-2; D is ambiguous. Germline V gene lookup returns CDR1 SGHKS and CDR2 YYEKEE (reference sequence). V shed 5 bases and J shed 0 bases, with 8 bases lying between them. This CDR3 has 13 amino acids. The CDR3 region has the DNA TGTGCCAGCAGGAGGATATCTAACTATGGCTACACCTTC. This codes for CASRRISNYGYTF.